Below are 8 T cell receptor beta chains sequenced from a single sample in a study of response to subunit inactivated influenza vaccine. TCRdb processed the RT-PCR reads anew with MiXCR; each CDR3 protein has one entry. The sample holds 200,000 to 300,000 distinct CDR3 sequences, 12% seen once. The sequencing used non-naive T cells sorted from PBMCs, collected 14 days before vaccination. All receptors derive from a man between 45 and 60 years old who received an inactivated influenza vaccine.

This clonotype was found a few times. The CDR3 sequence: CASSEVGLAGGPYNEQFF. The CDR3 region has the DNA TGTGCCAGCAGTGAAGTGGGACTAGCGGGGGGGCCCTACAATGAGCAGTTCTTC. V usage is TRBV2 and J usage is TRBJ2-1, with TRBD2 matching 16 bases. The CDR3 covers 18 residues. The ends lost 1 base at V and 2 bases at J; junction bases unmatched: 2. Germline values: CDR1 SNHLY, CDR2 FYNNEI.

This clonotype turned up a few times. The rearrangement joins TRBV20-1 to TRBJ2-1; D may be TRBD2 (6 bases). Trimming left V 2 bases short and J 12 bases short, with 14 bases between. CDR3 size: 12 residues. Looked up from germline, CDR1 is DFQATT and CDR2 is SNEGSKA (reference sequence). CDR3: CSARSNSEGQFF. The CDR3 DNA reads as TGCAGTGCTAGATCCAACTCGGAGGGGCAGTTCTTC.

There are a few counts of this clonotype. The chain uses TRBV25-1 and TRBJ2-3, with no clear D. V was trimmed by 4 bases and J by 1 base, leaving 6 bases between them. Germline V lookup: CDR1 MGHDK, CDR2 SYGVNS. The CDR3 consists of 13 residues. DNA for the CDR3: TGTGCCAGCAGTGTGTCGGGCACAGATACGCAGTATTTT. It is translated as CASSVSGTDTQYF.

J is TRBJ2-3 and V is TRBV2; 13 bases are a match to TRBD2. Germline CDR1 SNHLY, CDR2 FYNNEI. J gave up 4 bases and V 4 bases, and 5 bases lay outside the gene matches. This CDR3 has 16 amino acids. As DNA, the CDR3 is TGTGCCAGCAGTGGGACTAGCGGGAGAGACGCAGATACGCAGTATTTT. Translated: CASSGTSGRDADTQYF.

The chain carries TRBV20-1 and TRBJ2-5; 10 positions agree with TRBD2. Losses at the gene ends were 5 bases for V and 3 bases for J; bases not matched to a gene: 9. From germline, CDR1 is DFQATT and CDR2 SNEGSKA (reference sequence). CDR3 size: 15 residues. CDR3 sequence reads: CSAGLLAGVEETQYF. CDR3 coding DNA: TGCAGTGCTGGTCTTCTAGCGGGGGTAGAAGAGACCCAGTACTTC.

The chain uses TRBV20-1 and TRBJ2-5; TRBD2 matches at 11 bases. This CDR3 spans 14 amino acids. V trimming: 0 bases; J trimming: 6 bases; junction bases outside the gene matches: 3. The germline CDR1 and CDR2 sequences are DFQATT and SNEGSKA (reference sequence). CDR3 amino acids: CSARETSGAQTQYF. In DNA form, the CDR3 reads TGCAGTGCTAGAGAGACTAGCGGGGCGCAGACCCAGTACTTC.

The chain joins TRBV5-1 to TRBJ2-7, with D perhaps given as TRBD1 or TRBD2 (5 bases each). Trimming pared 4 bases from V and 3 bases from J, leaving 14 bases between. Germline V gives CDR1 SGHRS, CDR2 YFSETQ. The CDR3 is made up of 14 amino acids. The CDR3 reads CASSPGPANYEQYF. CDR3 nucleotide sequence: TGCGCCAGCAGCCCGGGACCGGCGAACTACGAGCAGTACTTC.

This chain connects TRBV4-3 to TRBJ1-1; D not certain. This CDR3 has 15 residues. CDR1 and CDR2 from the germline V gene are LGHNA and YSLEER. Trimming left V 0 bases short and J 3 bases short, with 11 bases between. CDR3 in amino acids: CASSQDLSGYTEAFF. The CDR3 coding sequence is TGCGCCAGCAGCCAAGATCTCAGCGGATACACTGAAGCTTTCTTT.